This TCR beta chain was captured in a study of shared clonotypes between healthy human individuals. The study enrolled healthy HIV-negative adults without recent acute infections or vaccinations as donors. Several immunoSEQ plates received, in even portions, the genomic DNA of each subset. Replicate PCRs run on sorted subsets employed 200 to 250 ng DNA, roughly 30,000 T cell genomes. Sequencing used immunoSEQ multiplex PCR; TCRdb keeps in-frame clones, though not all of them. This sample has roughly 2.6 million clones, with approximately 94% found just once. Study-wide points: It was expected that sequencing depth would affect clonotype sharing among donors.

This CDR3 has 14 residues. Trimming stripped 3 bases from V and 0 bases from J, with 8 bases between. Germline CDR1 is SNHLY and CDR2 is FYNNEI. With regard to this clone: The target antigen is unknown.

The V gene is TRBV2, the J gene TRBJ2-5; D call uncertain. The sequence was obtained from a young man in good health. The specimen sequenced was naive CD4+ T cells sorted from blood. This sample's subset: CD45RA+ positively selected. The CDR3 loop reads CASSDRRNQETQYF. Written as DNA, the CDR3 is TGTGCCAGCAGTGATAGGAGAAACCAAGAGACCCAGTACTTC.